The text below deals with one T cell receptor beta chain. The antigen is undetermined. An assay was performed, and its level was deep. On sorted subsets, replicate PCRs used roughly 190 ng DNA, or 25,000 to 35,000 T cell genomes. Generated by immunoSEQ multiplex PCR, the TCRdb table keeps only in-frame clones and is missing some. The sample has more than 2,000,000 clones, about 92% seen once; the top ten hold around 0.4%. This entry is derived from a study of shared clonotypes between healthy human individuals. Turning to the study itself: There were three CD4 naive, three CD4 memory, two CD8 naive and one CD8 memory plates per donor. Study-level points and caveats: Generation of non-shared clonotypes was less probable than generation of clonotypes shared by all four donors.

The trim removed 6 bases at V and 5 bases at J, leaving 12 bases unmatched. Germline V gene lookup returns CDR1 SGHRS and CDR2 YFSETQ. The CDR3 runs to 15 residues. The sample consisted of naive CD4+ T cells from PBMCs. The sample's subset: CD45RA+ positively selected. This rearrangement joins TRBV5-1 to TRBJ2-7, with 9 bases identical to TRBD1. This TCR came from a man aged 18 to 29 in good health. Some clones in this sample may be carry-over from other donors' samples. This CDR3 reads CASIPHRGLDNEQYF. The DNA for the CDR3 is TGCGCCAGCATCCCACACAGGGGGCTTGACAACGAGCAGTACTTC.